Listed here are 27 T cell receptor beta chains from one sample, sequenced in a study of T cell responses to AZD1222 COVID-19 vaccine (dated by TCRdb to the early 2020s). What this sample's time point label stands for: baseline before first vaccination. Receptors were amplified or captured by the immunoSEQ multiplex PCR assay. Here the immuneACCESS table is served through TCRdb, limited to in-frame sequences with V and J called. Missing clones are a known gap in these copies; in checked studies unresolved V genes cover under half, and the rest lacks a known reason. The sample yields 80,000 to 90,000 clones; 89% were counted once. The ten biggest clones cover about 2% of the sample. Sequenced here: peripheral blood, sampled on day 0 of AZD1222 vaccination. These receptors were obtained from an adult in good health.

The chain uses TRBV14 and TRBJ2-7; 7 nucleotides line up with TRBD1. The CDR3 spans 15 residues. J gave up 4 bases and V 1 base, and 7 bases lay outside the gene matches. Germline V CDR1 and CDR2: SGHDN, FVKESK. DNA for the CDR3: TGTGCCAGCAGCCAAGGGATGGACAGGATTTACGAGCAGTACTTC. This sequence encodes CASSQGMDRIYEQYF.

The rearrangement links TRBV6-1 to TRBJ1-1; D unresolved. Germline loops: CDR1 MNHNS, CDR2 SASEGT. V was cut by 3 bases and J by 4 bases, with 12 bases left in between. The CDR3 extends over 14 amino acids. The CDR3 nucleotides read TGTGCCAGCAGTGAGAGTGACTGGGGCACTGAAGCTTTCTTT. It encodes CASSESDWGTEAFF.

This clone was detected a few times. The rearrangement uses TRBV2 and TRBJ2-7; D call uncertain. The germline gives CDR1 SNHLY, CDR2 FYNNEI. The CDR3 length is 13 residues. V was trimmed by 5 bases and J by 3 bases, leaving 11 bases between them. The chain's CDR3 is CASSQPLIYEQYF. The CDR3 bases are TGTGCCAGCAGTCAACCCCTTATCTACGAGCAGTACTTC.

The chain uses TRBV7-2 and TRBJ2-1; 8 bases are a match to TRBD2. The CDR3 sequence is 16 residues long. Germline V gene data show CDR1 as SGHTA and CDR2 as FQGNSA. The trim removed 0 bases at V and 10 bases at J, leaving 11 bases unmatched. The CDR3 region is CASSLAVSGSFLEQFF. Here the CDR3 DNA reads TGTGCCAGCAGCTTAGCGGTCAGCGGGAGTTTCCTCGAGCAGTTCTTC.

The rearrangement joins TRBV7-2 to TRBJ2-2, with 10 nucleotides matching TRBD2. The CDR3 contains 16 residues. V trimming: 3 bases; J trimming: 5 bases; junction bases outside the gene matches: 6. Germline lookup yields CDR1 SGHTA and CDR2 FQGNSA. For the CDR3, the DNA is TGTGCCAGCAGCTTCCGAGCGGGAGGGAGGACCGGGGAGCTGTTTTTT. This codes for CASSFRAGGRTGELFF.

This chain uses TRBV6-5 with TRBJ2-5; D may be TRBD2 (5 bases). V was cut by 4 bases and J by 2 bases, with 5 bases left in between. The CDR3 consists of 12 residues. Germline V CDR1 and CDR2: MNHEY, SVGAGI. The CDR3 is CASSSGQETQYF. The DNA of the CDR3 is TGTGCCAGCAGTTCGGGACAAGAGACCCAGTACTTC.

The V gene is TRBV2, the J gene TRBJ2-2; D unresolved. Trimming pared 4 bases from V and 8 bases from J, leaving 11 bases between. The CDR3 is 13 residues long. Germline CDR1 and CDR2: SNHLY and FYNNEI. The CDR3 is CASSGGFGGELFF. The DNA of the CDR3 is TGTGCCAGCAGTGGTGGGTTTGGTGGGGAGCTGTTTTTT.

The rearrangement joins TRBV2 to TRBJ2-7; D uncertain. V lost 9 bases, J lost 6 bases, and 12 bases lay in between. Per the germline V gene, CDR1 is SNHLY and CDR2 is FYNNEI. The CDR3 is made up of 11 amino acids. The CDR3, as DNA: TGTGCCAGTTCGTGGACGTCCGAGCAGTACTTC. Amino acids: CASSWTSEQYF.

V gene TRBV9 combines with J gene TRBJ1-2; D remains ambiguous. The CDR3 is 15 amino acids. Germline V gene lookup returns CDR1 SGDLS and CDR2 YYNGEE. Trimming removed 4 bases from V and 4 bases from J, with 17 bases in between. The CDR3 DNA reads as TGTGCCAGCAGCCCGTGGCCCCGCGTAGGCTATGGCTACACCTTC. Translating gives CASSPWPRVGYGYTF.

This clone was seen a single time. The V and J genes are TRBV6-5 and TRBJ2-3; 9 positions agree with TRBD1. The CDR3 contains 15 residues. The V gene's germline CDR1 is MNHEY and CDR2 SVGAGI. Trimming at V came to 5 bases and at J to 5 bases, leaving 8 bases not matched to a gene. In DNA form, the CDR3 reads TGTGCCAGCAGTCCCATCGGACAGGGGAAAGATACGCAGTATTTT. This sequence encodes CASSPIGQGKDTQYF.

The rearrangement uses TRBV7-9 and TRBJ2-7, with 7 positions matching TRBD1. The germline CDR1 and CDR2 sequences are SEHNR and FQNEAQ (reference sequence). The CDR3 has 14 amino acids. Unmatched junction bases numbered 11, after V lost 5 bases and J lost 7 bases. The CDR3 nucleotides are TGTGCCAGCAGCCGACAGGGAGCCGGAGGAGAGCAGTACTTC. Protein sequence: CASSRQGAGGEQYF.

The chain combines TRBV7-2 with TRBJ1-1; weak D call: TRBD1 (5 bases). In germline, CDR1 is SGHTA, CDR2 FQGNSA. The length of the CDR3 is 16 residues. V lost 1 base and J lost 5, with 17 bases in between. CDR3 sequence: CASSLGLWGVKTEAFF. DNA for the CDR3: TGTGCCAGCAGCTTAGGGTTGTGGGGGGTTAAGACTGAAGCTTTCTTT.

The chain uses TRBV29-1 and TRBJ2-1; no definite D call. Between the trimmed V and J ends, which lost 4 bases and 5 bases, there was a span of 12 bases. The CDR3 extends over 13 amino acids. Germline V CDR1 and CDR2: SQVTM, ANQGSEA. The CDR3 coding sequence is TGCAGCGTTGTTAGGTATTCTAACAATGAGCAGTTCTTC. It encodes CSVVRYSNNEQFF.

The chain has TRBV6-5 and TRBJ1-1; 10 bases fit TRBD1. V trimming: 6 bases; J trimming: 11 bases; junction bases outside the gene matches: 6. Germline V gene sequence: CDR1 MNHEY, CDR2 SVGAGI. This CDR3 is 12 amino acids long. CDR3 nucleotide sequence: TGTGCCAGCAGCGTGACAGGGGGCCAGGCTTTCTTT. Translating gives CASSVTGGQAFF.

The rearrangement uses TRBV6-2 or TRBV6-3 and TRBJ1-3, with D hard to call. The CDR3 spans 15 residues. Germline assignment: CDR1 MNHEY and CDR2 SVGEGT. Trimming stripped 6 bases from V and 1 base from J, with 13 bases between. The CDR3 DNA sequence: TGTGCCAGCAGCTCCGTCCGCCCTTCTGGAAACACCATATATTTT. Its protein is CASSSVRPSGNTIYF.

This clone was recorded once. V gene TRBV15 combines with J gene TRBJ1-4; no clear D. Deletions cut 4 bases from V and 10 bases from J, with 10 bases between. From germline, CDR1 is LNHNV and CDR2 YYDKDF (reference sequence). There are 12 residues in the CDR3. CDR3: CATSTQTLKLFF. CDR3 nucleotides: TGTGCCACCAGCACCCAAACCCTAAAACTGTTTTTT.

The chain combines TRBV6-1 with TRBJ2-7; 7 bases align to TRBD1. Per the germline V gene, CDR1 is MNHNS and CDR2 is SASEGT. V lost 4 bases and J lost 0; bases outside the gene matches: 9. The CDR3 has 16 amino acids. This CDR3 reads CASSGVAGTDSYEQYF. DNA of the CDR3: TGTGCCAGCAGTGGGGTCGCCGGGACAGACTCCTACGAGCAGTACTTC.

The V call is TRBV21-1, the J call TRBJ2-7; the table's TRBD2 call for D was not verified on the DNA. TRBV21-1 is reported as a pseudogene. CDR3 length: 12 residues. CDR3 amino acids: CASRGDSSEQYF. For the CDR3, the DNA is TGTGCCAGCAGGGGGGACTCCTCCGAGCAGTACTTC.

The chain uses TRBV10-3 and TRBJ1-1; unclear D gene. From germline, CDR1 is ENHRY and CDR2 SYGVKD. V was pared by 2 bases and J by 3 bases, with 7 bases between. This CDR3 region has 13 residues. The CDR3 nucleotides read TGTGCCATCAGTGAGGCCCAAGACACTGAAGCTTTCTTT. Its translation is CAISEAQDTEAFF.

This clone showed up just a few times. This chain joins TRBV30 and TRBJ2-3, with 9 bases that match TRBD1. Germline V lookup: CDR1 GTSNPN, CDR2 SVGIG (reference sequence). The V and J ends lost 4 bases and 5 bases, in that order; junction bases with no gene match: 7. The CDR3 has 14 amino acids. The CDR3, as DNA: TGTGCCTGGACCAAACCGGGACAGGGAGATACGCAGTATTTT. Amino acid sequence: CAWTKPGQGDTQYF.

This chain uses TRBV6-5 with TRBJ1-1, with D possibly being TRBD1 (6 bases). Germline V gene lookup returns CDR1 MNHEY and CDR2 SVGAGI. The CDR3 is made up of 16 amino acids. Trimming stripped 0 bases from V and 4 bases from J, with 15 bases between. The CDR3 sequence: CASSYSRGVQGTEAFF. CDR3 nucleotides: TGTGCCAGCAGTTACTCGAGGGGGGTGCAAGGCACTGAAGCTTTCTTT.

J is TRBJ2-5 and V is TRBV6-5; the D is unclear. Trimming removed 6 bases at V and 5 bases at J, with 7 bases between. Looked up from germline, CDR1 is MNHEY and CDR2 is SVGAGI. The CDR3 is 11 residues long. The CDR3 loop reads CASRHRETQYF. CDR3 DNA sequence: TGTGCCAGCAGGCACCGGGAGACCCAGTACTTC.

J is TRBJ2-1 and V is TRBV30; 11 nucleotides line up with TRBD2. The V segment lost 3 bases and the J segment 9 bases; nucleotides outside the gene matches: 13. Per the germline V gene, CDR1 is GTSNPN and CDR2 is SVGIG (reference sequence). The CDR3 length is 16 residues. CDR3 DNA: TGTGCCTGGAGCCGATTTCGCGGGACTAGCGGTGGTGAGCAGTTCTTC. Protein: CAWSRFRGTSGGEQFF.

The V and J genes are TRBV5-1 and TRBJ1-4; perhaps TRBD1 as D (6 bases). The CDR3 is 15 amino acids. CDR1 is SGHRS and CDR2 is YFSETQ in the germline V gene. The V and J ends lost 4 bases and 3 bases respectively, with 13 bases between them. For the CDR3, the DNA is TGCGCCAGCAGCCGGCAGGAGGGGGCTAATGAAAAACTGTTTTTT. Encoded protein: CASSRQEGANEKLFF.

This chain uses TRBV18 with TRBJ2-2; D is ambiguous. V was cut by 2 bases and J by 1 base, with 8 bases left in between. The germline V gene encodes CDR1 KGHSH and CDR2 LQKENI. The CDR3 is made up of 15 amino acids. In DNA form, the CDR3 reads TGTGCCAGCTCACCAGGGATCAAGAACACCGGGGAGCTGTTTTTT. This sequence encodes CASSPGIKNTGELFF.

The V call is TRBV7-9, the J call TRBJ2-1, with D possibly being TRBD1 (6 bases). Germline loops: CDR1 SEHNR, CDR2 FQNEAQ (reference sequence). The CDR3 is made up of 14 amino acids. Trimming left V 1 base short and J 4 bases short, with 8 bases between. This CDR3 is CASSLGGQYNEQFF. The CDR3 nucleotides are TGTGCCAGCAGCTTAGGAGGACAGTACAATGAGCAGTTCTTC.

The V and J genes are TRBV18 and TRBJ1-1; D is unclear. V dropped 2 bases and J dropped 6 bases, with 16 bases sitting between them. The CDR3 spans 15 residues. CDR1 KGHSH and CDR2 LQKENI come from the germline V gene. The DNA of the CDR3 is TGTGCCAGCTCACCAACATACAGCCAATTACCTGAAGCTTTCTTT. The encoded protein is CASSPTYSQLPEAFF.